Following are 6 T cell receptor beta chains from one sample sequenced in a study of graft-versus-host responses after intestinal transplantation. Clones were read by immunoSEQ multiplex PCR, and TCRdb kept only the in-frame ones, dropping some. The sample records more than 65,000 clones, about 94% being singletons. These receptors have no identified antigens. This sample comprised unstimulated CD8+ T cells sorted from spleen or lymph node cells, obtained before intestinal transplant. The receptors stem from a human donor who received an intestinal transplant.

This chain joins TRBV7-8 and TRBJ2-5, with D possibly matching TRBD2 (6 bases). Germline V gives CDR1 SGHVS, CDR2 FQNEAQ. The CDR3 is 14 amino acids. V was shortened by 1 base and J by 11 bases, with 17 bases between the two germline ends. CDR3: CASSLGGPPGEQYF. CDR3 DNA sequence: TGTGCCAGCAGCTTAGGGGGACCCCCGGGAGAGCAGTACTTC.

This clone was recorded only once. The chain couples TRBV11-2 to TRBJ1-1; tentative D call: TRBD1 (6 bases). Per the germline V gene, CDR1 is SGHAT and CDR2 is FQNNGV. The V gene lost 1 base and the J gene lost 1 base, with 7 bases spanning the gap. This CDR3 has 14 residues. CDR3 region: CASSLVGGNTEAFF. CDR3 bases: TGTGCCAGCAGCTTAGTAGGGGGGAACACTGAAGCTTTCTTT.

J is TRBJ2-7 and V is TRBV6-6; no clear D gene. In germline, CDR1 is MNHNY, CDR2 SVGAGI (reference sequence). The CDR3 loop spans 15 amino acids. V was pared by 0 bases and J by 7 bases, with 16 bases between. The CDR3 sequence is CASSYSGFTPREQYF. The CDR3 DNA sequence: TGTGCCAGCAGTTACTCTGGTTTTACCCCTCGGGAGCAGTACTTC.

This sequence joins TRBV7-9 and TRBJ2-5, with TRBD2 as a possible D gene (5 bases). CDR3 length equals 13 residues. Trimming took off 1 base at V and 5 bases at J, with 8 bases between the two ends. Looked up from germline, CDR1 is SEHNR and CDR2 is FQNEAQ (reference sequence). The CDR3 protein is CASSLGETETQYF. CDR3 coding DNA: TGTGCCAGCAGCTTAGGGGAGACTGAGACCCAGTACTTC.

The chain combines TRBV28 with TRBJ1-1; TRBD1 aligns across 8 bases. Germline V CDR1 and CDR2: MDHEN, SYDVKM. This CDR3 has 17 residues. The J segment lost 6 bases and the V segment lost 5 bases, leaving 17 bases of the junction unmatched. The DNA for the CDR3 is TGTGCCAGCAGTAGACCCAGGGGGCCGGGATCCGGGTCTGAAGCTTTCTTT. Encoded protein: CASSRPRGPGSGSEAFF.

The V gene is TRBV7-9, the J gene TRBJ1-4, with D hard to call. Per germline, CDR1 SEHNR and CDR2 FQNEAQ (reference sequence). Trimming shortened V by 1 base and J by 6 bases, and 3 bases separated the two germline ends. The CDR3 runs 12 residues. The CDR3 sequence is CASSLGDEKLFF. The CDR3 DNA sequence: TGTGCCAGCAGCTTAGGTGATGAAAAACTGTTTTTT.